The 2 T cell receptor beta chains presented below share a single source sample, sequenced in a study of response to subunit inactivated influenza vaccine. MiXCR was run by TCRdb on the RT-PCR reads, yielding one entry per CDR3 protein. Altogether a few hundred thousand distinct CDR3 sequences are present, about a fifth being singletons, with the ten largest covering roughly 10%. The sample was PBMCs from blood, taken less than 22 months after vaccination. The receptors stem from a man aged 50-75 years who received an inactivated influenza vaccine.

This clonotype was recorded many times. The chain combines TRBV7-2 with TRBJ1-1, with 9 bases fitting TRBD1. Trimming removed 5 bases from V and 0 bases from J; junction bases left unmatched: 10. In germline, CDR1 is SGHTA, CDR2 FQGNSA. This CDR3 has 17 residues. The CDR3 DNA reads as TGTGCCAGCAGCCGAGGACCGGGACAGGGTATGAACACTGAAGCTTTCTTT. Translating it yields CASSRGPGQGMNTEAFF.

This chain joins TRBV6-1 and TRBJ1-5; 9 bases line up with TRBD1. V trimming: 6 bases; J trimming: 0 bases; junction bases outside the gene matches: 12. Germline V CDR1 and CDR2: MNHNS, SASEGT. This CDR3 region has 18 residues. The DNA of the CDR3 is TGTGCCAGCAGCCCCCTGACAGGGGGACGCTATAGCAATCAGCCCCAGCATTTT. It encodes CASSPLTGGRYSNQPQHF.